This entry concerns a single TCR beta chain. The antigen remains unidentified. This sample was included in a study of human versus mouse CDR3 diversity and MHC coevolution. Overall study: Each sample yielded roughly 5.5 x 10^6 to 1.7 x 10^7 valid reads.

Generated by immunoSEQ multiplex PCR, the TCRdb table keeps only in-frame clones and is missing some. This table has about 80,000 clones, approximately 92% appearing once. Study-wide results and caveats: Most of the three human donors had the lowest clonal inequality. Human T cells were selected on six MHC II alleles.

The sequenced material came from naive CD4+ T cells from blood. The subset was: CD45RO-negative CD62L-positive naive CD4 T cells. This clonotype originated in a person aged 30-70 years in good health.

The CDR3 region is CASSTQTLSYNEQFF. For the CDR3, the DNA is TGTGCCAGCAGTACACAGACCCTCTCCTACAATGAGCAGTTCTTC. The genes are TRBV28 and TRBJ2-1, with D uncertain. V lost 5 bases and J 0 bases, leaving 11 bases between the germline ends. The CDR3 sequence is 15 residues long. Germline-derived CDR1 and CDR2 are MDHEN and SYDVKM. Variable domain in full (rest from reference TRBV28 and TRBJ2-1): DVKVTQSSRYLVKRTGEKVFLECVQDMDHENMFWYRQDPGLGLRLIYFSYDVKMKEKGDIPEGYSVSREKKERFSLILESASTNQTSMYLCASSTQTLSYNEQFFGPGTRLTVL.